This T cell receptor beta chain was profiled in a study of chemoradiotherapy in HPV16-positive cancers. The overall study: Candidate HPV-specific clones and shared TCR motifs came from two HPV16-positive patients.

Germline CDR1 reads MNHNY; CDR2 reads SVGAGI (reference sequence). J lost 5 bases, V lost 5 bases, and 8 bases had no gene match. CDR3 size: 14 residues. Assay: immunoSEQ multiplex PCR; the TCRdb copy retains only in-frame clones and omits some. The sample has roughly 34,000 clones, around 77% seen once. Repeated repertoire sampling spanned the course of chemoradiotherapy. Broader study findings: In HPV16-positive patients, HPV-responsive T-cell expansion tracked better recurrence-free survival.

Concerning this clone: What it recognizes is unknown.

The chain has TRBV6-6 and TRBJ1-1; TRBD1 agrees at 7 bases. The sequence derives from a human donor with HPV-associated anogenital cancer. Material: blood, obtained from a patient who underwent chemoradiotherapy. The CDR3 sequence is CASSQTGWRTEAFF. The CDR3 DNA sequence: TGTGCCAGCAGTCAGACAGGGTGGCGGACTGAAGCTTTCTTT.